A selection of T cell receptor beta chains follows, all from one sample in a study of cytomegalovirus exposure and HLA in healthy donors. This table comes from immunoSEQ multiplex PCR, and its TCRdb copy is limited to in-frame clones, with some not included. The table shows about 280,000 clones, with 70% to 90% occurring only once. Sample: PBMCs. The receptor set was obtained from a woman under 30 in good health and CMV-seronegative. CDR3s include the opening cysteine and the closing phenylalanine or tryptophan. Each record gives: V gene, D gene, J gene, clone size, CDR3 DNA, CDR3 protein. D genes are given only for firm matches. Clone sizes are given selectively: once, few, many, or a class where the clone is expanded.

TRBV4-2	TRBD2	TRBJ2-1	.	TGTGCCAGCAGCCAAGAGGCTAGCGGGAGGGGCCCGGATGAGCAGTTCTTC	CASSQEASGRGPDEQFF
TRBV5-1	TRBD2	TRBJ2-1	.	TGCGCCAGCAGCCCGGGACTAGCGGGACCATCCAATGAGCAGTTCTTC	CASSPGLAGPSNEQFF
TRBV19	TRBD1	TRBJ1-2	.	TGTGCCAGTAGTACCAACAGGGGCGTCTATGGCTACACCTTC	CASSTNRGVYGYTF
TRBV4-1	TRBD1	TRBJ1-1	.	TGCGCCAGCAGCCAAGTCGGGACAGGAGTTAAGAGGGCTTTCTTT	CASSQVGTGVKRAFF
TRBV28	TRBD1	TRBJ1-4	.	TGTGCCAGCAGTTTACGACAGGGACTGTTTTTT	CASSLRQGLFF
TRBV9	.	TRBJ1-5	.	TGTGCCAGCAGCGTAGGAGGCGATAGCAATCAGCCCCAGCATTTT	CASSVGGDSNQPQHF
TRBV6-5	.	TRBJ2-7	.	TGTGCCAGCAGGGACAGACAAGTAGGTCCTTACGAGCAGTACTTC	CASRDRQVGPYEQYF
TRBV19	TRBD1	TRBJ1-4	once	TGTGCCAGTAGTATCGGGACAGGGGGCGACCTGTTTTTT	CASSIGTGGDLFF
TRBV30	TRBD1	TRBJ1-2	few	TGTGCCTGGAGCGCCAAGGGGGCAAATGGCTACACCTTC	CAWSAKGANGYTF
TRBV5-5	.	TRBJ2-5	.	TGTGCCAGCAGCTACGGGACACTGACCAGGGAGACCCAGTACTTC	CASSYGTLTRETQYF
TRBV2	TRBD2	TRBJ2-7	.	TGTGCCAGCAGCGGGGGGGAGGCCTACGAGCAGTACTTC	CASSGGEAYEQYF
TRBV7-3	TRBD2	TRBJ2-2	.	TGTGCCAGCAGGAGACTAGCGGGTAGTACCGGGGAGCTGTTTTTT	CASRRLAGSTGELFF
TRBV4-1	.	TRBJ1-1	once	TGCGCCAGCAGCCAAGATAGGGCGGGACTGAGGAACACTGAAGCTTTCTTT	CASSQDRAGLRNTEAFF
TRBV30	.	TRBJ1-1	.	TGTGCCTGGACAGGGGTTAACACTGAAGCTTTCTTT	CAWTGVNTEAFF
TRBV6-6	TRBD2	TRBJ2-1	.	TGTGCCAGCAGACGCTCTAGCGGGAGGGGGAGTAATGAGCAGTTCTTC	CASRRSSGRGSNEQFF
TRBV6-1	.	TRBJ1-2	once	TGTGCCAGCAGTGTGGAGGGAGAGGGCTATGGCTACACCTTC	CASSVEGEGYGYTF
TRBV28	.	TRBJ1-2	.	TGTGCCAGCCGCGGTGGGGAGGACTATGGCTACACCTTC	CASRGGEDYGYTF